Below, 19 T cell receptor beta chains from the same sample are listed, as sequenced in a study of blood T cells in healthy people across ages. The use of a sample-barcoded 5' primer and a J-beta primer mix characterized a second PCR of roughly 7 to 11 cycles. TCRdb processed the 5' RACE reads anew with MiXCR; each CDR3 protein has one entry. The sample lists 890,000 or so distinct CDR3 sequences; approximately 67% were seen once. The source material was blood. The source is a man aged 25 to 40 in good health.

The V call is TRBV20-1, the J call TRBJ1-1, with D maybe TRBD1 (5 bases). Germline CDR1 and CDR2: DFQATT and SNEGSKA (reference sequence). This CDR3 has 16 amino acids. As DNA, the CDR3 is TGCAGAGCGAGTGACAGCGGAGATATCATGAACACTGAAGCTTTCTTT. Residues: CRASDSGDIMNTEAFF.

The chain links TRBV28 to TRBJ2-5; the D is unclear. CDR1 is MDHEN, CDR2 SYDVKM, per germline. This CDR3 spans 16 amino acids. V was trimmed by 2 bases and J by 5 bases, leaving 18 bases between them. CDR3 sequence reads: CASSLGPDEVWETQYF. The CDR3 DNA sequence: TGTGCCAGCAGTTTAGGCCCGGATGAGGTATGGGAGACCCAGTACTTC.

A note on this clonotype: This may be a read error, as it is one base from a much larger clone. The V call is TRBV5-1, the J call TRBJ2-5, with D perhaps matching TRBD1 or TRBD2 (5 bases each). The end of the DNA aligns better with TRBJ2-1, so the J call may be wrong. The germline V gene has CDR1 SGHRS and CDR2 YFSETQ. CDR3 size: 13 residues. In nucleotides, the CDR3 is TGCGCCAGCAGTGGGGGTACACAAGAGACCCAGTTCTTC. Encoded protein: CASSGGTQETQFF.

The chain carries TRBV4-1 and TRBJ2-7; D might be TRBD1 (5 bases). The CDR3 has 15 amino acids. The V gene's germline CDR1 is MGHRA and CDR2 YSYEKL. V was shortened by 3 bases and J by 3 bases, with 15 bases between the two germline ends. CDR3 sequence (DNA): TGCGCCAGCAGCCAGAGGCAGACCAGGGACTACGAGCAGTACTTC. It encodes CASSQRQTRDYEQYF.

This clonotype was detected only once. One base away lies a much larger clone, so this may be a sequencing read error. The gene calls are TRBV24-1 and TRBJ2-7, with 12 bases matching TRBD1. CDR1 KGHDR and CDR2 SFDVKD come from the germline V gene. CDR3 size: 15 residues. The ends lost 3 bases at V and 8 bases at J; junction bases unmatched: 7. The chain's CDR3 is CATSDPGQGADKQYF. The CDR3 DNA reads as TGTGCCACCAGTGATCCGGGACAGGGGGCGGACAAGCAGTACTTC.

The chain has TRBV7-2 and TRBJ2-3; unclear D gene. V gave up 1 base and J gave up 6 bases, with 14 bases separating them. From germline, CDR1 is SGHTA and CDR2 FQGNSA. There are 15 residues in the CDR3. The CDR3 reads CASSLVVEAWDTQYF. The CDR3 region has the DNA TGTGCCAGCAGCTTAGTGGTAGAGGCCTGGGATACGCAGTATTTT.

This sequence joins TRBV4-2 and TRBJ2-7; tentative D call: TRBD2 (5 bases). The DNA end is a closer match to TRBJ2-5, so the J assignment may be wrong. Germline assignment: CDR1 LGHNA and CDR2 YNFKEQ. This CDR3 is 16 amino acids long. DNA for the CDR3: TGTGCCAGCAGCCAAGAGCTAGCCCGGAGCAAGCCGACCCAGTACTTC. Amino acid sequence: CASSQELARSKPTQYF.

A few counts support this clonotype. The gene calls are TRBV4-1 and TRBJ1-1; a weak D match, TRBD1 (5 bases). This CDR3 comprises 14 residues. Germline V lookup: CDR1 MGHRA, CDR2 YSYEKL. Trimming shortened V by 1 base and J by 3 bases, and 9 bases separated the two germline ends. In nucleotides, the CDR3 is TGCGCCAGCAGCCAAGCGGGGGGGGACACTGAAGCTTTCTTT. Translated: CASSQAGGDTEAFF.

This clonotype occurred a few times. V gene TRBV7-2 combines with J gene TRBJ1-3, with D uncertain. CDR3 length: 15 residues. Germline V gives CDR1 SGHTA, CDR2 FQGNSA. The V and J ends lost 0 bases and 0 bases respectively, with 6 bases between them. The CDR3 nucleotides are TGTGCCAGCAGCTTAGCGTATGACTCTGGAAACACCATATATTTT. It is translated as CASSLAYDSGNTIYF.

The gene calls are TRBV7-9 and TRBJ1-5; D not resolved. The CDR3 covers 16 residues. The V end was cut by 5 bases, the J end by 2 bases, with 16 bases between. The germline CDR1 and CDR2 sequences are SEHNR and FQNEAQ (reference sequence). Written as DNA, the CDR3 is TGTGCCAGCAGCCAAGGGCCCTTGGTAGGCAATCAGCCCCAGCATTTT. Encoded protein: CASSQGPLVGNQPQHF.

V gene TRBV20-1 combines with J gene TRBJ2-1; 9 positions agree with TRBD1. The CDR3 covers 16 residues. After removal of 6 bases from V and 6 bases from J, the junction contained 15 bases not matched to a gene. Germline-derived CDR1 and CDR2 are DFQATT and SNEGSKA (reference sequence). The CDR3 DNA sequence: TGCAGTGCCCGAGAACTCCCGGGACAGGGAGGCAATGAGCAGTTCTTC. Encoded protein: CSARELPGQGGNEQFF.

The chain links TRBV9 to TRBJ1-1; possibly TRBD1 for D (5 bases). Germline-derived CDR1 and CDR2 are SGDLS and YYNGEE. There are 14 residues in the CDR3. The germline V and J ends were trimmed by 0 bases and 7 bases, with 13 bases remaining between them. The CDR3 nucleotides are TGTGCCAGCAGCGTAGGCACGGGACTGTATGAAGCTTTCTTT. Translation gives CASSVGTGLYEAFF.

This clonotype has a handful of counts. CDR3 region: CASSPLGSGNEQFF. DNA for the CDR3: TGTGCCAGCAGCCCACTCGGGAGCGGCAATGAGCAGTTCTTC. The V gene is TRBV7-3, the J gene TRBJ2-1; weak D call: TRBD2 (6 bases). Germline V gene data show CDR1 as SGHTA and CDR2 as FQGTGA. The V and J ends lost 5 bases and 6 bases respectively, with 14 bases between them. This CDR3 spans 14 amino acids.

The sample holds a few counts of this clonotype. The rearrangement links TRBV10-3 to TRBJ2-5; no firm D call. Looked up from germline, CDR1 is ENHRY and CDR2 is SYGVKD. This CDR3 is 13 amino acids long. Trimming removed 4 bases at V and 5 bases at J, with 11 bases between. CDR3 in DNA: TGTGCCATCAGTGCCCGGGCGGAGGAGACCCAGTACTTC. Protein sequence: CAISARAEETQYF.

The chain joins TRBV4-2 to TRBJ2-5; 10 nucleotides match TRBD2. This CDR3 has 16 residues. Germline CDR1 reads LGHNA; CDR2 reads YNFKEQ. V lost 0 bases to trimming and J lost 11 bases; unmatched junction nucleotides: 12. The CDR3 loop is CASSQDLSGGIVRQYF. The CDR3 bases are TGTGCCAGCAGCCAAGATCTTAGCGGGGGGATAGTCAGGCAGTACTTC.

The chain recombines TRBV6-1 with TRBJ2-1; the D gene is possibly TRBD2 (6 bases). The CDR3 length is 13 residues. V lost 4 bases, J lost 10 bases, and 14 bases lay in between. Germline V gene lookup returns CDR1 MNHNS and CDR2 SASEGT. The CDR3, as DNA: TGTGCCAGCAGTGCCCTTAGCGGAGGGGAGCAGTTCTTC. Translating gives CASSALSGGEQFF.

The chain carries TRBV12-3 or TRBV12-4 and TRBJ2-7; a possible D gene is TRBD1 (5 bases). The CDR3 extends over 13 amino acids. V dropped 7 bases and J dropped 2 bases, with 12 bases sitting between them. CDR3 loop: CASTQDTAYEQYF. In nucleotides, the CDR3 is TGTGCCAGCACCCAGGACACAGCCTACGAGCAGTACTTC.

The chain has TRBV7-9 and TRBJ1-1; 10 nucleotides match TRBD1. Per the germline V gene, CDR1 is SEHNR and CDR2 is FQNEAQ (reference sequence). This CDR3 has 17 amino acids. Trimming took 2 bases from V and 6 from J; bases not matched to a gene: 12. DNA of the CDR3: TGTGCCAGCAGCTTAAGGGACAGGGGCCGTGGGGTCGCTGAAGCTTTCTTT. It translates to CASSLRDRGRGVAEAFF.

J is TRBJ2-7 and V is TRBV6-1; D might be TRBD1 (5 bases). Trimming stripped 6 bases from V and 3 bases from J, with 18 bases between. Germline loops: CDR1 MNHNS, CDR2 SASEGT. The CDR3 loop spans 15 amino acids. CDR3 in amino acids: CASRGSTAPRYEQYF. The DNA of the CDR3 is TGTGCCAGCAGAGGTTCGACAGCTCCTCGCTACGAGCAGTACTTC.